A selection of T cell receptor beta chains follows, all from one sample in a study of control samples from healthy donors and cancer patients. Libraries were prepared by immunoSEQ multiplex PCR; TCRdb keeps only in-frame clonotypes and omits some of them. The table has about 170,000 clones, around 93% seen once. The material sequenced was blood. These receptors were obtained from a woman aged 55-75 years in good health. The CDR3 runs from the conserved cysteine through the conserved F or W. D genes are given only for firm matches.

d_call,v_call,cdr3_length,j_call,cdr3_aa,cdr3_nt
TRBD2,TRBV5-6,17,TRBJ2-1,CASSLGILAGAYNEQFF,TGTGCCAGCAGCTTGGGGATCTTAGCGGGGGCCTACAATGAGCAGTTCTTC
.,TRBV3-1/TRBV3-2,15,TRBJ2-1,CASSPKDLSYNEQFF,TGTGCCAGCAGCCCCAAGGATCTATCTTACAATGAGCAGTTCTTC
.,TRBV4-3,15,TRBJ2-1,CASSQGGSSYNEQFF,TGCGCCAGCAGCCAAGGGGGGAGCTCCTACAATGAGCAGTTCTTC
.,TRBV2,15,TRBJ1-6,CASSPDSSYNSPLHF,TGTGCCAGCAGTCCAGACAGTTCCTATAATTCACCCCTCCACTTT
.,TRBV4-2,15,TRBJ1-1,CASSQVTAMNTEAFF,TGTGCCAGCAGCCAAGTAACAGCAATGAACACTGAAGCTTTCTTT
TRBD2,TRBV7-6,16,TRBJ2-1,CASSSLAGGPYNEQFF,TGTGCCAGCAGCTCCTTAGCGGGGGGGCCTTACAATGAGCAGTTCTTC
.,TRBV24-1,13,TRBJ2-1,CATSDNRVNEQFF,TGTGCCACCAGTGATAACAGGGTCAATGAGCAGTTCTTC
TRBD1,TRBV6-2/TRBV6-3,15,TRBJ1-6,CASSHRQGSNSPLHF,TGTGCCAGCAGTCACCGACAGGGGTCAAATTCACCCCTCCACTTT
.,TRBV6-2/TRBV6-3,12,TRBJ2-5,CASSYTRETQYF,TGTGCCAGCAGTTACACCCGGGAGACCCAGTACTTC
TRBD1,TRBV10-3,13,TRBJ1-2,CAISEGTGFGYTF,TGTGCCATCAGTGAGGGGACAGGGTTTGGCTACACCTTC
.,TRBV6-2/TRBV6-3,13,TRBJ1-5,CASSYMTTRPQHF,TGTGCCAGCAGTTACATGACCACGAGGCCCCAGCATTTT
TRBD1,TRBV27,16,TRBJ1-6,CASSPKGQRANSPLHF,TGTGCCAGCAGTCCAAAGGGACAGAGAGCAAATTCACCCCTCCACTTT
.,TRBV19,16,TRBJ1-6,CASSIKAGKLNSPLHF,TGTGCCAGTAGTATAAAGGCAGGGAAACTGAATTCACCCCTCCACTTT
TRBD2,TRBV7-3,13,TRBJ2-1,CASSLGGVNEQFF,TGTGCCAGCAGCTTAGGGGGGGTCAATGAGCAGTTCTTC
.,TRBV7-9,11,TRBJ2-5,CASRLGETQYF,TGTGCCAGCAGATTAGGGGAGACCCAGTACTTC
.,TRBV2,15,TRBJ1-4,CASTRGQATNEKLFF,TGTGCCAGCACCCGGGGCCAGGCAACTAATGAAAAACTGTTTTTT
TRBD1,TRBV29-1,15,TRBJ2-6,CSVPGQGAGANVLTF,TGCAGCGTACCCGGACAGGGGGCTGGGGCCAACGTCCTGACTTTC
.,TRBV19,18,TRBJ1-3,CASSIDIATHPSGNTIYF,TGTGCCAGTAGTATAGATATCGCCACACACCCCTCTGGAAACACCATATATTTT
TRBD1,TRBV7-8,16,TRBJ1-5,CASSLWGQGDHQPQHF,TGTGCCAGCAGCTTATGGGGACAGGGTGACCATCAGCCCCAGCATTTT